The TCR beta chain described here comes from a study of CD8 T cells in Susac syndrome (dated by TCRdb to the late 2010s). For context, the study as a whole: The study used repertoire sequencing to test whether antigen drove CD8+ T cell activation and differentiation in Susac syndrome.

From the germline V gene, CDR1 is SQVTM and CDR2 is ANQGSEA. Relative to germline, V is 1 base shorter and J is 9 bases shorter, with 8 bases between their ends. From the cysteine through the phenylalanine, the CDR3 covers 11 amino acids. The CDR3 DNA has 33 bases and is translated from base 1. A word on this clonotype: The target of this receptor is not known. There are no base qualities to consult, and no much larger clone falls within one base.

RNA was extracted with the RNeasy kit and about 0.5 to 1 ug was reverse transcribed using random hexamers. TCR beta CDR3 regions were amplified with the immunoSEQ multiplex PCR assay covering 54 Vbeta and 13 Jbeta segments. PCR amplification bias was corrected using a synthetic template baseline for primer optimization and computational correction. In the source study's methods: Reads were annotated to V, D and J genes per IMGT and analyzed with immunoSEQ Analyzer, keeping only productive sequences. To calculate clonality, Shannon entropy was normalized by log2 of the number of productive unique sequences and then subtracted from one. For each patient and control, public and private clones were evaluated among the 100 most prevalent clones. Clones were defined as Susac-specific if absent from the healthy and MS cohorts, from more than 900 published viral clones and from other ImmuneACCESS disease sequences. TCRdb cleaned the public reads at Q25 with fastp, built clones with MiXCR and kept in-frame beta chains. Each CDR3 protein appears once, grouped with its most common genes and DNA. The V and J calls shown here were made by TCRdb, not taken from the authors' results. This sample lists about 200,000 distinct CDR3 sequences; around 96% were detected once. In total, the top ten clones hold under 0.095% of the sample.

High-throughput TCR beta sequencing profiled peripheral blood CD8+ and CD4+ T cells from healthy donors, Susac syndrome patients and multiple sclerosis patients. The multiple sclerosis controls were treatment-naive patients whose relapsing-remitting disease, either stable or active, fulfilled the revised McDonald criteria. Bulk CD8+ and CD4+ T cells were purified magnetically by negative isolation, whereas CD8+ TEMRA cells were enriched by FACS. Blood was collected in EDTA tubes and processed within 24 hours, with PBMCs isolated through density gradient centrifugation. PBMCs intended for TCR sequencing were frozen in liquid nitrogen and were later thawed in a 37 degrees C water bath. Purity of sorted or isolated CD4+, CD8+ and CD8+ TEMRA cells was at least 90%. Beyond this particular receptor, the publication reports: The TCR sequencing and HLA analysis was acknowledged to have included a relatively small number of individuals.

The sequence is built from TRBV29-1 and TRBJ2-3; the D gene may be TRBD1 or TRBD2, since each aligns over 5 bases. The clonotype comes from a human donor with multiple sclerosis. The specimen was CD4+ T cells from PBMCs. The bases are TGCAGCGTTGAAGGGGGCGGGACGCAGTATTTT. This codes for CSVEGGGTQYF.